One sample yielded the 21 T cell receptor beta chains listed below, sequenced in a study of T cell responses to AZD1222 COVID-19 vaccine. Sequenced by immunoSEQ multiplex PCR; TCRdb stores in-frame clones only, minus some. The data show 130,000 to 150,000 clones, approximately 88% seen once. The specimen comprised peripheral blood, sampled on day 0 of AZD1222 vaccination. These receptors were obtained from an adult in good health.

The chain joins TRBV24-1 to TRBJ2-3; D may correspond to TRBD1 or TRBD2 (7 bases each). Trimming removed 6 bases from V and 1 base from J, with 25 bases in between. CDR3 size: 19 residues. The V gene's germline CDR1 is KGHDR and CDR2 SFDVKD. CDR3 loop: CATSPGKGASGDGTDTQYF. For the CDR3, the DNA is TGTGCCACCAGTCCCGGGAAGGGGGCCAGCGGGGATGGCACAGATACGCAGTATTTT.

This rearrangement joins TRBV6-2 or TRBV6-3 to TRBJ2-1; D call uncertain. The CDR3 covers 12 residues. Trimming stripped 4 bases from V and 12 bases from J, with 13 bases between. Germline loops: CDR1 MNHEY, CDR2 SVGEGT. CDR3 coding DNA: TGTGCCAGCAGTTCAGATGCCCGGCGGCAGTTCTTC. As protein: CASSSDARRQFF.

The DNA for the CDR3 is TGTGCCAGCAGTTACTACGGACAGGGACAGCCCCAGCATTTT. As protein: CASSYYGQGQPQHF. This chain connects TRBV6-2 or TRBV6-3 to TRBJ1-5; 8 bases line up with TRBD1. V dropped 1 base and J dropped 7; count of bases not matched to a gene: 3. The CDR3 is made up of 14 amino acids. CDR1 MNHEY and CDR2 SVGEGT come from the germline V gene.

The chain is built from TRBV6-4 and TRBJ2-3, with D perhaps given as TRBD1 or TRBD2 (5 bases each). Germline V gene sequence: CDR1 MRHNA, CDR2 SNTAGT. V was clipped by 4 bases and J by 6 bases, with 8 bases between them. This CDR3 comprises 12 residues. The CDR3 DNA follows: TGTGCCAGCAGTGCTGAGGGGGATACGCAGTATTTT. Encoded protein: CASSAEGDTQYF.

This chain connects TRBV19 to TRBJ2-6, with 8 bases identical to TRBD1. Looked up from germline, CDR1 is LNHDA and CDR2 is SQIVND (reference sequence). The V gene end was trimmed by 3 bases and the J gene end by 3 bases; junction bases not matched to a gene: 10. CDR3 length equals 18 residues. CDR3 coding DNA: TGTGCCAGTAGTATCTTAGCCAGGGGGCCGCATGGGGCCAACGTCCTGACTTTC. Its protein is CASSILARGPHGANVLTF.

The CDR3 reads CASSPQTDTQYF. CDR3 DNA: TGTGCCAGCAGCCCCCAAACAGATACGCAGTATTTT. The rearrangement joins TRBV7-9 to TRBJ2-3, with D unresolved. Trimming shortened V by 5 bases and J by 3 bases, and 6 bases separated the two germline ends. CDR1 SEHNR and CDR2 FQNEAQ come from the germline V gene (reference sequence). This CDR3 has 12 residues.

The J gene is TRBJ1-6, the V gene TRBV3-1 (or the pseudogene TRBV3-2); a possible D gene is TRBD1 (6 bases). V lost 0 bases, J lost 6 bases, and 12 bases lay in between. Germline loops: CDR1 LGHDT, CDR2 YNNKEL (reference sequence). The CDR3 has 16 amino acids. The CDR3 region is CASSQEPGRGNSPLHF. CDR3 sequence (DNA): TGTGCCAGCAGCCAAGAGCCCGGCAGGGGTAATTCACCCCTCCACTTT.

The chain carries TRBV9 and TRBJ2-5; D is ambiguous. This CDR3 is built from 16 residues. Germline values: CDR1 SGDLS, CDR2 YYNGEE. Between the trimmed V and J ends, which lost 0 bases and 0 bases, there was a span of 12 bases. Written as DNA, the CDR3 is TGTGCCAGCAGCGTAGGGTCCAGGAGTAACCAAGAGACCCAGTACTTC. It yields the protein CASSVGSRSNQETQYF.

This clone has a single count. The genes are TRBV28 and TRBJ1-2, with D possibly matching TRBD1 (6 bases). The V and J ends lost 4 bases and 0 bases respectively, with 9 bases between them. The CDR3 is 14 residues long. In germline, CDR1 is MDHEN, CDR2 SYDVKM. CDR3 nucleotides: TGTGCCAGCAGTTCCCGACAGGCTAACTATGGCTACACCTTC. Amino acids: CASSSRQANYGYTF.

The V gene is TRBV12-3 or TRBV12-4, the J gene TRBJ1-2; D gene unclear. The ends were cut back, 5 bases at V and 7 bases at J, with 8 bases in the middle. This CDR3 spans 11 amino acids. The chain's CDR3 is CASSARRGYTF. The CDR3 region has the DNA TGTGCCAGCAGTGCGCGCCGTGGCTACACCTTC.

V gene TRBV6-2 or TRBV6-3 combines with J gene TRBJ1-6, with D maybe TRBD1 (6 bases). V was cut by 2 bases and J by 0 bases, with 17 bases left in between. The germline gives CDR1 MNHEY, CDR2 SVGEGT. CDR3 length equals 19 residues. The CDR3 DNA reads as TGTGCCAGCAGTTACCGGGACACCGGGCTCTTCTCCTATAATTCACCCCTCCACTTT. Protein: CASSYRDTGLFSYNSPLHF.

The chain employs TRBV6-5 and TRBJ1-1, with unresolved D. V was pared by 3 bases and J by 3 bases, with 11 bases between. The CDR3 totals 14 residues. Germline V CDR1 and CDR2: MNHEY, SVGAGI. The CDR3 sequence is CASSYGFRDTEAFF. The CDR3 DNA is TGTGCCAGCAGTTATGGTTTTCGGGACACTGAAGCTTTCTTT.

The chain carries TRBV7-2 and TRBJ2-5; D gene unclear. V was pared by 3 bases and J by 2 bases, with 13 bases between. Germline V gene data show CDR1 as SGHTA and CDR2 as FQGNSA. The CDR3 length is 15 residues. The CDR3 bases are TGTGCCAGCAGCTTGTCCCTTACACGGCAAGAGACCCAGTACTTC. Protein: CASSLSLTRQETQYF.

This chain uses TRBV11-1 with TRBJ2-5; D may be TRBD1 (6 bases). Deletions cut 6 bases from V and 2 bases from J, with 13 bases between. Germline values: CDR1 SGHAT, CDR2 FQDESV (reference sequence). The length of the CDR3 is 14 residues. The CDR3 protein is CASSHGQRQETQYF. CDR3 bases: TGTGCCAGCAGTCATGGACAGAGACAAGAGACCCAGTACTTC.

DNA for the CDR3: TGTGCCAGCAGCTTACAGTACCCTGGAAACACCATATATTTT. Protein sequence: CASSLQYPGNTIYF. The chain carries TRBV13 and TRBJ1-3; D gene ambiguous. Between the trimmed V and J ends, which lost 2 bases and 2 bases, there was a span of 7 bases. Per the germline V gene, CDR1 is PRHDT and CDR2 is FYEKMQ (reference sequence). CDR3 length: 14 residues.

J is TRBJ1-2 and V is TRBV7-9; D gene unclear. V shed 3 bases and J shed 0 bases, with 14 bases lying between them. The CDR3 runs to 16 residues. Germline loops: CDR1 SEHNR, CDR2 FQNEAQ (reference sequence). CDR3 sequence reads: CASSLMEVLTNYGYTF. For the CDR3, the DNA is TGTGCCAGCAGCTTGATGGAGGTTCTAACTAACTATGGCTACACCTTC. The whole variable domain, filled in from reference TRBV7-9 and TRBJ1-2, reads DTGVSQNPRHKITKRGQNVTFRCDPISEHNRLYWYRQTLGQGPEFLTYFQNEAQLEKSRLLSDRFSAERPKGSFSTLEIQRTEQGDSAMYLCASSLMEVLTNYGYTFGSGTRLTVV.

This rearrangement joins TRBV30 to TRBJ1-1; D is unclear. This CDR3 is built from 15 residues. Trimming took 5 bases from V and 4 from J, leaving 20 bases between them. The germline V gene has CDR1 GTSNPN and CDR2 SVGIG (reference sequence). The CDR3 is CAWAPLGLVGTEAFF. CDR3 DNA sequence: TGTGCCTGGGCCCCCCTGGGCCTGGTGGGCACTGAAGCTTTCTTT.

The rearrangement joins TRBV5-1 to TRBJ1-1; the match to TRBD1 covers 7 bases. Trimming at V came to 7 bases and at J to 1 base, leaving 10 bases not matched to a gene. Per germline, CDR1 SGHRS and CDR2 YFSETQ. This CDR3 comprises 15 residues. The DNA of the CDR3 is TGCGCCAGCCGAGTCCCCGGGACAGAGAACACTGAAGCTTTCTTT. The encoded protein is CASRVPGTENTEAFF.

In DNA form, the CDR3 reads TGTGCCACCACAAGCGGAGCATTTTATGAAAAACTGTTTTTT. Residues: CATTSGAFYEKLFF. The V and J genes are TRBV2 and TRBJ1-4; D remains unclear. The V gene's germline CDR1 is SNHLY and CDR2 FYNNEI. This CDR3 is 14 amino acids long. V lost 10 bases to trimming and J lost 6 bases, with 18 bases between them.

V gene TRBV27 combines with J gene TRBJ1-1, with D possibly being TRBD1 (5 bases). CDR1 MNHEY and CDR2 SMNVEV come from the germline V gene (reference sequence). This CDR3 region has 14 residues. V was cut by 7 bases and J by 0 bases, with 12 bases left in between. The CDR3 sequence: CASKEGRLNTEAFF. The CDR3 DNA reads TGTGCCAGCAAAGAGGGACGGTTGAACACTGAAGCTTTCTTT.

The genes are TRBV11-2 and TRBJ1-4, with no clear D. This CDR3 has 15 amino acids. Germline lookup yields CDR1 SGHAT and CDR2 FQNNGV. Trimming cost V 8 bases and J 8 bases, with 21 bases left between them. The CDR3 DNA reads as TGTGCCAGCTCCGCCTTCGTGGGTCCGGTGGAAAAACTGTTTTTT. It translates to CASSAFVGPVEKLFF.